The clone carrying this TCR beta chain showed up just a few times. From RNA transcripts, TCR beta CDR3 regions were amplified. The HTBI primer set served for first-round RT-PCR of the TCR CDR3. TCRdb independently ran MiXCR on the multiplex PCR reads; one entry per CDR3 protein. The sample has fewer than 900,000 distinct CDR3 sequences; about 15% are singletons. Subjects aged 18 to 65 presented with newly diagnosed hyperthyroidism of less than 2 months' duration. Trimming took 5 bases from V and 2 from J, leaving 18 bases between them. The length of the CDR3 is 16 residues. Germline V CDR1 and CDR2: SEHNR, FQNEAQ (reference sequence). This specimen belongs to a study of T cells in Graves' hyperthyroidism and ophthalmopathy.

This TCR derives from a man younger than 35 with Graves' hyperthyroidism. V usage is TRBV7-9 and J usage is TRBJ1-1; TRBD1 is a possible D gene (5 bases). The sample comprised blood. The CDR3 region has the DNA TGTGCCAGCAGCGGGGGTGGCAGTTACAAAAACACTGAAGCTTTCTTT. The encoded protein is CASSGGGSYKNTEAFF.